Listed below are T cell receptor beta chains from one sample, sequenced in a study of cytomegalovirus exposure and HLA in healthy donors. Assay: immunoSEQ multiplex PCR; the TCRdb copy retains only in-frame clones and omits some. The table records 140,000 to 150,000 clones, roughly 78% of them present only once. Source material: PBMCs. The receptors derive from a female donor in good health and CMV-seronegative. CDR3s include the opening cysteine and the closing phenylalanine or tryptophan. Fields, in order: J gene, clone size, D gene, V gene, CDR3 DNA, CDR3 protein. D genes are given only for firm matches. Rows give clone size only sometimes, using once, few, many, or a class for an expanded clone.

j_gene: TRBJ1-1
abundance: once
d_gene: TRBD1
v_gene: TRBV5-1
CDR3nt: TGCGCCAGCAGCTTGGGGAACAGGGGAGGCACTGAAGCTTTCTTT
CDR3aa: CASSLGNRGGTEAFF

j_gene: TRBJ2-7
abundance: NA
d_gene: TRBD2
v_gene: TRBV6-1
CDR3nt: TGTGCCAGCAGTTTTCGGACTAGTTACGAGCAGTACTTC
CDR3aa: CASSFRTSYEQYF

j_gene: TRBJ2-3
abundance: NA
d_gene: NA
v_gene: TRBV4-1
CDR3nt: TGCGCCAGCAGCCAAGGGGAGCGGGGCACAGATACGCAGTATTTT
CDR3aa: CASSQGERGTDTQYF

j_gene: TRBJ2-1
abundance: NA
d_gene: TRBD2
v_gene: TRBV5-1
CDR3nt: TGCGCCAGCACGGCGGGAGGGTACAATGAGCAGTTCTTC
CDR3aa: CASTAGGYNEQFF

j_gene: TRBJ1-1
abundance: NA
d_gene: NA
v_gene: TRBV19
CDR3nt: TGTGCCAGTAGTACCCGGACAGCGAACACTGAAGCTTTCTTT
CDR3aa: CASSTRTANTEAFF

j_gene: TRBJ2-7
abundance: NA
d_gene: TRBD1
v_gene: TRBV14
CDR3nt: TGTGCCAGCAGCACCGGGACAGGGACCTACGAGCAGTACTTC
CDR3aa: CASSTGTGTYEQYF

j_gene: TRBJ2-2
abundance: once
d_gene: NA
v_gene: TRBV5-1
CDR3nt: TGCGCCAGCAGCTCGGGACTGACTTCTGGAACCGGGGAGCTGTTTTTT
CDR3aa: CASSSGLTSGTGELFF

j_gene: TRBJ2-1
abundance: NA
d_gene: TRBD2
v_gene: TRBV30
CDR3nt: TGTGCCTGGAGTGGTAGCGGGGTCAATGAGCAGTTCTTC
CDR3aa: CAWSGSGVNEQFF

j_gene: TRBJ2-5
abundance: NA
d_gene: TRBD1
v_gene: TRBV2
CDR3nt: TGTGCCAGCAGATCTTCAGGGGGCGCGGGTGTAGAGACCCAGTACTTC
CDR3aa: CASRSSGGAGVETQYF

j_gene: TRBJ2-1
abundance: NA
d_gene: TRBD2
v_gene: TRBV4-3
CDR3nt: TGCGCCAGCAGCCAAGATCGTACGGGGGGCAATGAGCAGTTCTTC
CDR3aa: CASSQDRTGGNEQFF

j_gene: TRBJ2-2
abundance: NA
d_gene: TRBD2
v_gene: TRBV6-6
CDR3nt: TGTGCCAGCAGTTACCAGGCTAGCGGGGCGGGCGGGGAGCTGTTTTTT
CDR3aa: CASSYQASGAGGELFF

j_gene: TRBJ2-1
abundance: NA
d_gene: NA
v_gene: TRBV4-3
CDR3nt: TGCGCCAGCAGCCGAGGACTCCTTAATTACAATGAGCAGTTCTTC
CDR3aa: CASSRGLLNYNEQFF

j_gene: TRBJ2-7
abundance: few
d_gene: TRBD1
v_gene: TRBV4-3
CDR3nt: TGCGCCAGCAGCCAGGACAGGGGGCTCACCTACGAGCAGTACTTC
CDR3aa: CASSQDRGLTYEQYF

j_gene: TRBJ1-1
abundance: NA
d_gene: TRBD1
v_gene: TRBV7-9
CDR3nt: TGTTCCAGCAGCTCGGGACAGGGGAGACGAGAAGCTTTCTTT
CDR3aa: CSSSSGQGRREAFF

j_gene: TRBJ1-1
abundance: NA
d_gene: TRBD1
v_gene: TRBV5-8
CDR3nt: TGTGCCAGCAGCATGGGACAGTTTAACACTGAAGCTTTCTTT
CDR3aa: CASSMGQFNTEAFF

j_gene: TRBJ2-3
abundance: NA
d_gene: TRBD2
v_gene: TRBV28
CDR3nt: TGTGCCAGCAGTTTCGCGGGGGGCCACGGTACGCAGTATTTT
CDR3aa: CASSFAGGHGTQYF

j_gene: TRBJ2-2
abundance: NA
d_gene: NA
v_gene: TRBV19
CDR3nt: TGTGCCAGTACAACGATCGGGGTCGGGAACACCGGGGAGCTGTTTTTT
CDR3aa: CASTTIGVGNTGELFF

j_gene: TRBJ2-3
abundance: NA
d_gene: TRBD1
v_gene: TRBV4-1
CDR3nt: TGCGCCAGCAGCCAAGATTCAGACAGGGGGCAGGTGGATACGCAGTATTTT
CDR3aa: CASSQDSDRGQVDTQYF

j_gene: TRBJ1-2
abundance: NA
d_gene: NA
v_gene: TRBV5-6
CDR3nt: TGTGCCAGCAGCTTAAATAAGGACAGCTATGGCTACACCTTC
CDR3aa: CASSLNKDSYGYTF

j_gene: TRBJ1-1
abundance: NA
d_gene: TRBD1
v_gene: TRBV5-1
CDR3nt: TGCGCCAGCAGCCCCAGGGGGCGGAACACTGAAGCTTTCTTT
CDR3aa: CASSPRGRNTEAFF

j_gene: TRBJ1-4
abundance: NA
d_gene: NA
v_gene: TRBV5-5
CDR3nt: TGTGCCAGCAGCTGGAGAAGCGGACAGATTAATGAAAAACTGTTTTTT
CDR3aa: CASSWRSGQINEKLFF

j_gene: TRBJ2-2
abundance: NA
d_gene: NA
v_gene: TRBV5-4
CDR3nt: TGTGCCAGCAGCTTCCTTGAAGGGGGAGCTAACGGGGAGCTGTTTTTT
CDR3aa: CASSFLEGGANGELFF

j_gene: TRBJ1-5
abundance: NA
d_gene: NA
v_gene: TRBV6-6
CDR3nt: TGTGCCAGCAGACCCCAGGGGCAGAATCAGCCCCAGCATTTT
CDR3aa: CASRPQGQNQPQHF

j_gene: TRBJ2-7
abundance: once
d_gene: NA
v_gene: TRBV2
CDR3nt: TGTGCCAGCAGCCTCGGGTTCTACGAGCAGTACTTC
CDR3aa: CASSLGFYEQYF

j_gene: TRBJ1-1
abundance: few
d_gene: NA
v_gene: TRBV30
CDR3nt: TGTGCCTGGAGACAGGGACCGAACACTGAAGCTTTCTTT
CDR3aa: CAWRQGPNTEAFF

j_gene: TRBJ2-1
abundance: NA
d_gene: NA
v_gene: TRBV19
CDR3nt: TGTGCCAGTAGTACCCAGGGCCCCTCCAATGAGCAGTTCTTC
CDR3aa: CASSTQGPSNEQFF

j_gene: TRBJ1-4
abundance: few
d_gene: NA
v_gene: TRBV4-3
CDR3nt: TGCGCCAGCAGCCCCCAGGGGAAGGTTGATGAAAAACTGTTTTTT
CDR3aa: CASSPQGKVDEKLFF

j_gene: TRBJ2-7
abundance: NA
d_gene: NA
v_gene: TRBV4-2
CDR3nt: TGTGCCAGCAGCCAAGGGGTCCTCGGTGGAGGCCCTGGGCCCGTCCACGAGCAGTACTTC
CDR3aa: CASSQGVLGGGPGPVHEQYF

j_gene: TRBJ2-5
abundance: NA
d_gene: TRBD1
v_gene: TRBV5-1
CDR3nt: TGCGCCAGCAGCTTCGGCCACCGGACAGGGAGCGGGGAGACCCAGTACTTC
CDR3aa: CASSFGHRTGSGETQYF

j_gene: TRBJ1-4
abundance: NA
d_gene: NA
v_gene: TRBV28
CDR3nt: TGTGCCAGCCGCCGGGGGTCAGGCTTGGGGAATGAAAAACTGTTTTTT
CDR3aa: CASRRGSGLGNEKLFF

j_gene: TRBJ1-4
abundance: NA
d_gene: TRBD1
v_gene: TRBV7-9
CDR3nt: TGTGCCAGCAGCTTAAGAGGAAAGACAGGGATTAATTCGAATGAAAAACTGTTTTTT
CDR3aa: CASSLRGKTGINSNEKLFF

j_gene: TRBJ2-1
abundance: NA
d_gene: TRBD1
v_gene: TRBV9
CDR3nt: TGTGCCAGCAGACGCGGACAGGGGTTTTCCGATGAGCAGTTCTTC
CDR3aa: CASRRGQGFSDEQFF

j_gene: TRBJ2-5
abundance: NA
d_gene: TRBD1
v_gene: TRBV29-1
CDR3nt: TGCAGCGTTGCCAGGGGGTTTGGAGAGACCCAGTACTTC
CDR3aa: CSVARGFGETQYF

j_gene: TRBJ1-6
abundance: NA
d_gene: NA
v_gene: TRBV30
CDR3nt: TGTGCCTGGAGTGGTTCAGGGGATTCACCCCTCCACTTT
CDR3aa: CAWSGSGDSPLHF

j_gene: TRBJ2-1
abundance: NA
d_gene: TRBD1
v_gene: TRBV6-5
CDR3nt: TGTGCCAGCAGTTCTTGGGACAGGGACAGGGCGAATGAGCAGTTCTTC
CDR3aa: CASSSWDRDRANEQFF

j_gene: TRBJ1-5
abundance: many
d_gene: TRBD1
v_gene: TRBV19
CDR3nt: TGTGCCAGTAGGTCAGGGGGGTCTAGCAATCAGCCCCAGCATTTT
CDR3aa: CASRSGGSSNQPQHF

j_gene: TRBJ1-2
abundance: once
d_gene: TRBD1
v_gene: TRBV5-1
CDR3nt: TGCGCCAGCAGCTTGGACAGGGGCGGATATGGCTACCCCTTC
CDR3aa: CASSLDRGGYGYPF

j_gene: TRBJ2-1
abundance: NA
d_gene: TRBD2
v_gene: TRBV6-4
CDR3nt: TGTGCCAGCGGCGACGGGACTAGCGGACCTAATGAGCAGTTCTTC
CDR3aa: CASGDGTSGPNEQFF

j_gene: TRBJ1-1
abundance: NA
d_gene: NA
v_gene: TRBV19
CDR3nt: TGTGCCAGTAGTATAGTCGGGGGGCAGGGCACTGAAGCTTTCTTT
CDR3aa: CASSIVGGQGTEAFF

j_gene: TRBJ1-4
abundance: NA
d_gene: NA
v_gene: TRBV30
CDR3nt: TGTGCCTGGAGTGTTGGGGGCGGTTCTGAAAAACTGTTTTTT
CDR3aa: CAWSVGGGSEKLFF

j_gene: TRBJ2-7
abundance: NA
d_gene: NA
v_gene: TRBV27
CDR3nt: TGTGCCAGCAGTGTGGACCACAGGGGTAGCGGGCAGTACTTC
CDR3aa: CASSVDHRGSGQYF

j_gene: TRBJ1-2
abundance: NA
d_gene: NA
v_gene: TRBV2
CDR3nt: TGTGCCAGCAGTGTCGCAGGGCCAGACTATGGCTACACCTTC
CDR3aa: CASSVAGPDYGYTF

j_gene: TRBJ1-1
abundance: NA
d_gene: TRBD1
v_gene: TRBV19
CDR3nt: TGTGCCAGTAACCTCAGGGGGCGCGGAGTGCTGAACACTGAAGCTTTCTTT
CDR3aa: CASNLRGRGVLNTEAFF

j_gene: TRBJ1-2
abundance: NA
d_gene: TRBD1
v_gene: TRBV5-4
CDR3nt: TGTGCCAGCAGCAAACCAGGACAGGGGATGGCAGGCTACACCTTC
CDR3aa: CASSKPGQGMAGYTF

j_gene: TRBJ2-7
abundance: NA
d_gene: TRBD1
v_gene: TRBV28
CDR3nt: TGTGCCAGCAGCAGACAGGGGGTCGAGCAGTACTTC
CDR3aa: CASSRQGVEQYF

j_gene: TRBJ1-5
abundance: NA
d_gene: NA
v_gene: TRBV6-6
CDR3nt: TGTGCCAGCAGTTACCCCTCCAGCGGAAATCAGCCCCAGCATTTT
CDR3aa: CASSYPSSGNQPQHF

j_gene: TRBJ2-7
abundance: NA
d_gene: NA
v_gene: TRBV4-2
CDR3nt: TGTGCCAGCAGCCGAGCGGCGGGTACGAGCTCCTACGAGCAGTACTTC
CDR3aa: CASSRAAGTSSYEQYF

j_gene: TRBJ1-2
abundance: NA
d_gene: NA
v_gene: TRBV28
CDR3nt: TGTGCCAGCAGTTCCGTTAACTATGGCTACACCTTC
CDR3aa: CASSSVNYGYTF

j_gene: TRBJ1-2
abundance: NA
d_gene: TRBD1
v_gene: TRBV27
CDR3nt: TGTGCCAGCAGAGCCGGGACAGGGGTCTATGGCTACACCTTC
CDR3aa: CASRAGTGVYGYTF

j_gene: TRBJ2-3
abundance: NA
d_gene: TRBD2
v_gene: TRBV6-1
CDR3nt: TGTGCCAGCACGGCCGGGACTAGTCTTTATGGTACGCAGTATTTT
CDR3aa: CASTAGTSLYGTQYF